The clone carrying this T cell receptor (beta chain) occurred many times. Its specificity is unknown. Diagnosis rested on symptoms, serum thyroxine and TRAb, thyroid ultrasound, and orbital computed tomography. Amplified regions were TCR beta CDR3 sequences from RNA transcripts. An initial round of RT-PCR targeting the TCR CDR3 relied on the HTBI primer set. TCRdb ran MiXCR on the multiplex PCR reads and lists one entry per CDR3 protein. The sample consists of approximately 700,000 distinct CDR3 sequences, 40% to 55% of them appearing once. The data originate from a study of T cells in Graves' hyperthyroidism and ophthalmopathy. Whole-study results and caveats: Most expanded thyroid clonotypes above 0.001 also appeared in blood. Through a model of 13 V-J features, ophthalmopathy was separated from stable hyperthyroidism.

The CDR3 consists of 12 residues. Germline V gene lookup returns CDR1 SNHLY and CDR2 FYNNEI. Trimming removed 1 base from V and 12 bases from J, with 12 bases in between. Specimen: peripheral blood or thyroid tissue (not recorded which). The gene calls are TRBV2 and TRBJ1-2, with no clear D. This clonotype was sampled from an adult man with Graves' disease, either hyperthyroidism or ophthalmopathy (not recorded which). The CDR3 here is CASSEGVTANTF. For the CDR3, the DNA is TGTGCCAGCAGTGAAGGGGTGACGGCGAACACCTTC.